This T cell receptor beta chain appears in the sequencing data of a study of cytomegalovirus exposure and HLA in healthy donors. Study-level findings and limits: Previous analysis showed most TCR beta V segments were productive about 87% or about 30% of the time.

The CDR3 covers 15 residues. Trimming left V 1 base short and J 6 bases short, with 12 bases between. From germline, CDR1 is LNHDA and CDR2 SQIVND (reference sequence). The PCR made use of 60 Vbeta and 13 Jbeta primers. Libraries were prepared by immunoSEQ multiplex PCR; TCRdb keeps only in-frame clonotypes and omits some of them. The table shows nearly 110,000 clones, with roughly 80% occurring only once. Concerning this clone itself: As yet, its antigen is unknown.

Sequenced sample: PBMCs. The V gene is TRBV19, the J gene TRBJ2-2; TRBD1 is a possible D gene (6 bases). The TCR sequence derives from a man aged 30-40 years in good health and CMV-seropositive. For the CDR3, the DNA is TGTGCCAGTAGTATAGCCGTCAGGGGATCCGGGGAGCTGTTTTTT. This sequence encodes CASSIAVRGSGELFF.